The 2 T cell receptor beta chains given below trace back to one sample, sequenced in a study of T cell responses to AZD1222 COVID-19 vaccine. Produced via immunoSEQ multiplex PCR; TCRdb's table is partial and in-frame only. The sample lists 100,000 to 150,000 clones, more than 85% occurring once. Sequences were derived from peripheral blood, sampled on day 0 of AZD1222 vaccination. These receptors originate from an adult in good health.

J is TRBJ2-7 and V is TRBV28; 7 nucleotides line up with TRBD1. In germline, CDR1 is MDHEN, CDR2 SYDVKM. With 3 bases clipped from V and 4 bases from J, the junction kept 9 bases outside the gene matches. The CDR3 consists of 15 residues. For the CDR3, the DNA is TGTGCCAGCAGTTTTAAGGGGGCAGGGTCTTACGAGCAGTACTTC. Its translation is CASSFKGAGSYEQYF.

The V gene is TRBV12-5, the J gene TRBJ2-7, with 8 bases lining up with TRBD1. The CDR3 extends over 14 amino acids. V shed 6 bases, J shed 5 bases, and the junction held 9 bases outside the gene matches. The germline gives CDR1 LGHNT, CDR2 FRNRAP. For the CDR3, the DNA is TGTGCTAGTGGAACCACAGGGGGTCTCAACGAGCAGTACTTC. Amino acid sequence: CASGTTGGLNEQYF.